Presented here are 4 T cell receptor beta chains from one specimen sequenced in a study of blood T cell repertoires in COVID-19. Sequencing was performed with immunoSEQ multiplex PCR; in TCRdb, only in-frame clones are kept and a portion is missing. The sample contains a few hundred thousand clones, 80% to 90% of which appear only once. The sequencing sample was made of PBMCs or T cells enriched from blood (not recorded which). The receptor source for this set is a woman between 40 and 50 years old with acute COVID-19.

This chain joins TRBV5-1 and TRBJ2-7; D is uncertain. The V end was cut by 4 bases, the J end by 1 base, with 21 bases between. The CDR3 totals 17 residues. Germline CDR1 is SGHRS and CDR2 is YFSETQ. CDR3 sequence (DNA): TGCGCCAGCAGCCTGGAAGTAGCAGAGACGATATCCTACGAGCAGTACTTC. Translating it yields CASSLEVAETISYEQYF.

This sequence joins TRBV11-2 and TRBJ2-3; 7 nucleotides line up with TRBD1. The CDR3 loop spans 11 amino acids. The V segment lost 8 bases and the J segment 4 bases; nucleotides outside the gene matches: 0. From germline, CDR1 is SGHAT and CDR2 FQNNGV. DNA of the CDR3: TGTGCCAGCCAGGGGGCAGATACGCAGTATTTT. Translating it yields CASQGADTQYF.

V gene TRBV10-1 combines with J gene TRBJ2-2; D not certain. This CDR3 region has 12 residues. V gave up 6 bases and J gave up 6 bases, with 8 bases separating them. Germline CDR1 WNHNN, CDR2 SYGVQD (reference sequence). In DNA, the CDR3 is TGCGCCAGCAGCTCGTCCCCCGGGGAGCTGTTTTTT. Translation gives CASSSSPGELFF.

This clone was counted a single time. The V and J genes are TRBV29-1 and TRBJ2-4, with 8 bases aligning to TRBD1. The germline V gene encodes CDR1 SQVTM and CDR2 ANQGSEA. This CDR3 is built from 15 residues. The V and J ends lost 4 bases and 1 base, in that order; junction bases with no gene match: 6. CDR3 in amino acids: CSVVYQGAAKNIQYF. CDR3 bases: TGCAGCGTTGTTTATCAGGGGGCGGCCAAAAACATTCAGTACTTC.